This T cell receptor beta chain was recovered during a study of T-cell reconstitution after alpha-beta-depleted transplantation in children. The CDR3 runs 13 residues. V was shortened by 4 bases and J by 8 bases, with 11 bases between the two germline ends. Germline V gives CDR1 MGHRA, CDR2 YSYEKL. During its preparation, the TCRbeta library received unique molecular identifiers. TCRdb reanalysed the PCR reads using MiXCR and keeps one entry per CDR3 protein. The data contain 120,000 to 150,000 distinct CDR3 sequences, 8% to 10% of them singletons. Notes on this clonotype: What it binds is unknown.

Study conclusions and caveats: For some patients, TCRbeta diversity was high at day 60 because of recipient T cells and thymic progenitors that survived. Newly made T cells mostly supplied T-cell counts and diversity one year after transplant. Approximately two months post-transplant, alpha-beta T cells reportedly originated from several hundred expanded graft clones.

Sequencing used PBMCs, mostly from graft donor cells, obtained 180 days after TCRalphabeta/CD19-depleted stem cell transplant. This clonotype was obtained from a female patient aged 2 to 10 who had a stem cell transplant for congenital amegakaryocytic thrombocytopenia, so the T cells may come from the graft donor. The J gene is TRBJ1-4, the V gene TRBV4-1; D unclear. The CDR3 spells CASSRLGREKLFF. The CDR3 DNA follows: TGCGCCAGCAGCCGGCTCGGGAGGGAAAAACTGTTTTTT.